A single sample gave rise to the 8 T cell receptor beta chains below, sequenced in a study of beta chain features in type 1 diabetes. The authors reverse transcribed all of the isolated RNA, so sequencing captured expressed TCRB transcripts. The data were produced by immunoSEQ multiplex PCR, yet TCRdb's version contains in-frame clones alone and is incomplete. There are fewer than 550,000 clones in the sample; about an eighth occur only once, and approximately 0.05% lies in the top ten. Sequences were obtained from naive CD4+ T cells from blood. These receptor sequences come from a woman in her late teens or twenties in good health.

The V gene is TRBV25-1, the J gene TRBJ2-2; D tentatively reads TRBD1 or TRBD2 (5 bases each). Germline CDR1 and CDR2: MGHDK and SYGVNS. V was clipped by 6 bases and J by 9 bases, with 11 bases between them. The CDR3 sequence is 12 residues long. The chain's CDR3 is CASRGTAWELFF. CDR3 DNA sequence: TGTGCCAGCAGGGGGACCGCCTGGGAGCTGTTTTTT.

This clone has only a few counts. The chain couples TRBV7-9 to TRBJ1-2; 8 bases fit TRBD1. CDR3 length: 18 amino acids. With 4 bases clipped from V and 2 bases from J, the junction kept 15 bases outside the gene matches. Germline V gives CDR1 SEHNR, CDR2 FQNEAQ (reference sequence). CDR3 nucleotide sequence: TGTGCCAGCAGCTCCACCAGGGGACAGGTGCATAGGAACTATGGCTACACCTTC. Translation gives CASSSTRGQVHRNYGYTF.

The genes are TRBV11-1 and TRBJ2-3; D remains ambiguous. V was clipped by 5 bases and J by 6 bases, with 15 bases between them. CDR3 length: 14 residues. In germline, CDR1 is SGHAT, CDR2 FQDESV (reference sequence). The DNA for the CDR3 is TGTGCCAGCAGCCGGACCTTATCGGCGGATACGCAGTATTTT. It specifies CASSRTLSADTQYF.

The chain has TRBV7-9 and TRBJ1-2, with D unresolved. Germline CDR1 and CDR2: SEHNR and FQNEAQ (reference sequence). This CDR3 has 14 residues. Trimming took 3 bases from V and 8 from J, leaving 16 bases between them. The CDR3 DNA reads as TGTGCCAGCAGCTTCGGTGTACTTACCACGGGCTACACCTTC. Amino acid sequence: CASSFGVLTTGYTF.

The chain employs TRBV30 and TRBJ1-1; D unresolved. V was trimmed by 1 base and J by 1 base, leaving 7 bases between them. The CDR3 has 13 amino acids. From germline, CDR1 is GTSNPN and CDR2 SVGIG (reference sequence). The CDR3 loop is CAWSGRTNTEAFF. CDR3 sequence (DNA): TGTGCCTGGAGTGGGCGTACGAACACTGAAGCTTTCTTT. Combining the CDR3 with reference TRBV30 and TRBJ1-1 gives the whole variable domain SQTIHQWPATLVQPVGSPLSLECTVEGTSNPNLYWYRQAAGRGLQLLFYSVGIGQISSEVPQNLSASRPQDRQFILSSKKLLLSDSGFYLCAWSGRTNTEAFFGQGTRLTVV.

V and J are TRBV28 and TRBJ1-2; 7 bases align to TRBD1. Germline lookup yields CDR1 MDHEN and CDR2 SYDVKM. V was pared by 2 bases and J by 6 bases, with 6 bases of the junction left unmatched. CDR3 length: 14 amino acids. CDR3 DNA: TGTGCCAGCAGTTTAATCGGACAGGTCGATGGCTACACCTTC. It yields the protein CASSLIGQVDGYTF.

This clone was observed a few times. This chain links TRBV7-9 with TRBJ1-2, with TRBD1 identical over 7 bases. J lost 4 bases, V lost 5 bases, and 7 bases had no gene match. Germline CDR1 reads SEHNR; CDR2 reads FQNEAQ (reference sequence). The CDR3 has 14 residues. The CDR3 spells CASSQTGIGYGYTF. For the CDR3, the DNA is TGTGCCAGCAGCCAGACAGGGATTGGCTATGGCTACACCTTC.

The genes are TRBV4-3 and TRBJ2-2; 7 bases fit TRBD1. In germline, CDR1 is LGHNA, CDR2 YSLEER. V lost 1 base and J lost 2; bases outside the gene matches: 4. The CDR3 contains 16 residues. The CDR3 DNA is TGCGCCAGCAGCCAAGCCGGGACAGTAAACACCGGGGAGCTGTTTTTT. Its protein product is CASSQAGTVNTGELFF.